This paragraph covers one T cell receptor (beta chain) sequence. The antigen is not known. It was with 60 Vbeta and 13 Jbeta primers that the PCR ran. TCRdb's table, derived via immunoSEQ multiplex PCR, lists solely in-frame clones and lacks some. The sample contains 65,000 to 95,000 clones, over 75% of which appear only once. The data are from a study of cytomegalovirus exposure and HLA in healthy donors. Study overall: Among several hundred genotyped donors, around 81% fell in the Caucasian-associated ancestry cluster.

Study results and limitations: A previous analysis found most TCR beta V segments productive roughly 87% or roughly 30% of the time. HLA allele associations emerged for about 16,000 TCR beta sequences in a later analysis, at 0.05 false discovery rate. In a later analysis, a genetic analysis reported fewer productive-TCR N-insertions in an Asian-associated ancestry cluster than the cohort average.

V shed 2 bases, J shed 5 bases, and the junction held 6 bases outside the gene matches. The CDR3 totals 15 residues. Germline lookup yields CDR1 SGHDN and CDR2 FVKESK. The sequenced sample consisted of PBMCs. The chain has TRBV14 and TRBJ1-1; 9 nucleotides line up with TRBD1. This receptor was identified in a man aged 50 or older in good health and CMV-seronegative. The CDR3 nucleotides read TGTGCCAGCAGCCAACGAAGGGACAGGGAAACTGAAGCTTTCTTT. Its protein is CASSQRRDRETEAFF.